This paragraph reports one TCR beta chain. The data derive from a study of shared clonotypes between healthy human individuals. Splitting of each subset's genomic DNA was done evenly across several immunoSEQ plates. Using immunoSEQ multiplex PCR, the repertoire was profiled, and TCRdb retains in-frame clones only, with some absent. This table holds 400,000 to 500,000 clones, around 80% found once. V was cut by 5 bases and J by 4 bases, with 9 bases left in between. There are 13 residues in the CDR3. The germline V gene encodes CDR1 SGHTA and CDR2 FQGTGA. The source is a woman aged 40-49 years in good health. Some clones in this sample may be carry-over from other donors' samples. The rearrangement uses TRBV7-3 and TRBJ2-1, with D tentatively TRBD2 (5 bases). The specimen sequenced was PBMCs. CDR3 protein: CASSIGLYNEQFF. The DNA for the CDR3 is TGTGCCAGCAGCATAGGACTGTACAATGAGCAGTTCTTC.